The rows below give T cell receptor beta chains drawn from one sample of a study of blood T cells in healthy people across ages. One entry per CDR3 protein, called by TCRdb with MiXCR from the 5' RACE reads. The sample has around 650,000 distinct CDR3 sequences; about 30% are singletons. Sequencing input: blood. These receptor sequences come from a woman aged 80 or over in good health. The CDR3 runs from the conserved cysteine through the conserved F or W. D genes are given only for firm matches. Clone size is stated in some rows and not others, as once, few, many or a class when expanded.

j_call clone_size v_call d_call cdr3_nt cdr3_aa
TRBJ1-2 once TRBV30 . TGTGCCTGGAGTGTGAGGCGGGGGTACTATGGCTACACCTTC CAWSVRRGYYGYTF
TRBJ1-2 many TRBV10-3 . TGTGCCATCAGTGAGTCGGAAGGGTTAACGGAGGGCTACACCTTC CAISESEGLTEGYTF
TRBJ1-1 once TRBV14 . TGTGCCAGCAGCCGCCCCGGGGGTCTAACGGGAACTGAAGCTTTCTTT CASSRPGGLTGTEAFF
TRBJ2-1 many TRBV2 TRBD2 TGTGCCAGCAGTTTAGCGGGGGGTCCCGCCAATGAGCAGTTCTTC CASSLAGGPANEQFF
TRBJ1-5 . TRBV20-1 TRBD1 TGCCCCGGACCCATCGACAGGGATGATCAGCCCCAGCATTTT CPGPIDRDDQPQHF
TRBJ1-2 many TRBV2 . TGTGCCTCGAGCACAGAGAGATCCTATGGCTACACCTTC CASSTERSYGYTF
TRBJ2-5 . TRBV7-2 TRBD2 TGTGCCAGCAGCCCAGCTAGCGGGGGTCCCCAAGAGACCCAGTACTTC CASSPASGGPQETQYF
TRBJ1-2 many TRBV25-1 TRBD1 TGTGCCAGCAGTGAGCCGGGACAGCTCTATGGCTACACCTTC CASSEPGQLYGYTF
TRBJ2-3 many TRBV5-1 TRBD1 TGCGCCAGCAGTCCGGGACAGGGGGCAGCGAGGACAGATACGCAGTATTTT CASSPGQGAARTDTQYF
TRBJ2-2 . TRBV15 . TGTGCCACCAGCAGAGAGGTTAACAGATTTACCGGGGAGCTGTTTTTT CATSREVNRFTGELFF
TRBJ1-6 few TRBV25-1 TRBD1 TGTGCCAGCAGACGGACAGGGAATAATTCACCCCTCCACTTT CASRRTGNNSPLHF
TRBJ2-1 many TRBV6-6 . TGTGCCAGCAGTTACTTGGGTTACAATGAGCAGTTCTTC CASSYLGYNEQFF
TRBJ2-1 many TRBV5-1 . TGCGCCAGCAGCTTGAGGTCGGGGGTTCGGAATGAGCAGTTCTTC CASSLRSGVRNEQFF
TRBJ1-2 . TRBV30 TRBD1 TGTGCCTGGAGTCCTCCCCCACCGGGACAGGGCTTTAACTATGGCTACACCTTC CAWSPPPPGQGFNYGYTF
TRBJ2-5 many TRBV5-1 . TGCGCCAGCAGCTTGGCCATGGGGACTGAGACCCAGTACTTC CASSLAMGTETQYF
TRBJ2-3 many TRBV5-5 . TGTGCCAGCAAGACGGCCAGATCGATTGATACGCAGTATTTT CASKTARSIDTQYF
TRBJ1-5 . TRBV2 . TGTGCCAGCAACGAGGTAGGGGGGGCTCAGCCCCAGCATTTT CASNEVGGAQPQHF
TRBJ2-7 few TRBV20-1 . TGCAGTGCTCTCGTCGAATTTCGCGAGCAGTACTTC CSALVEFREQYF
TRBJ1-5 few TRBV6-6 TRBD1 TGTGCCACCCAGGACAGGGGGGCCAGCAATCAGCCCCAGCATTTT CATQDRGASNQPQHF
TRBJ1-1 . TRBV9 . TGTGCCAGCAGCGCTCAGACAGAGGGGCTTGTTGAAGCTTTCTTT CASSAQTEGLVEAFF
TRBJ2-7 many TRBV11-2 . TGTGCCAGCAGCTCGGGTGGTAGGGCCGGCTACGAGCAGTACTTC CASSSGGRAGYEQYF
TRBJ2-1 many TRBV29-1 TRBD1 TGCAGCGTTGAACGAGGACAGGGTATTGGAGATGAGCAGTTCTTC CSVERGQGIGDEQFF
TRBJ1-5 few TRBV2 . TGTGCCAGCAGCCCCAGGGCGCGTAGCAATCAGCCCCAGCATTTT CASSPRARSNQPQHF
TRBJ2-1 . TRBV7-3 . TGTGCCAGCAGCTTAACGCGGGGCCGAAACAATGAGCAGTTCTTC CASSLTRGRNNEQFF
TRBJ1-2 . TRBV9 . TGTGCCAGCAGAAACTCCGGGGGGTCGAGGGACTATGGCTACACCTTC CASRNSGGSRDYGYTF
TRBJ2-3 . TRBV5-6 TRBD2 TGTGCCAGCAGCTTCGGACTAGCGGGGGCCTCTAGCACAGATACGCAGTATTTT CASSFGLAGASSTDTQYF
TRBJ2-1 . TRBV7-8 . TGTGCCACCGCGCTTGATGTCGAGCGGGATGAGCAGTTCTTC CATALDVERDEQFF
TRBJ2-4 . TRBV5-1 . TGCGCCAGCAGCTCGGCCTCGGGGACCAAAAACATTCAGTACTTC CASSSASGTKNIQYF
TRBJ2-5 . TRBV4-2 . TGTACCAGCAGCCGTAATCAACAAGAGACCCAGTACTTC CTSSRNQQETQYF
TRBJ1-4 . TRBV30 . TGTGCCTGGAGTCTCAGTCGAAATGAAAAACTGTTTTTT CAWSLSRNEKLFF
TRBJ1-1 . TRBV7-2 . TGTGCCAGCAGCTTAGGGAGTTTAGCGGGACCCATGTCGTCGGCTTTCTTT CASSLGSLAGPMSSAFF
TRBJ1-1 . TRBV19 . TGTGCCAGTAGTAGGCGAAGGGAGGGCACTGAAGCTTTCTTT CASSRRREGTEAFF
TRBJ2-7 many TRBV2 . TGTGCCAGCGGGCGGGGGCCCACCTCCTACGAGCAGTACTTC CASGRGPTSYEQYF
TRBJ1-2 many TRBV2 . TGTGCCAGCACAGCGTCTAACTATGGCTACACCTTC CASTASNYGYTF
TRBJ1-1 many TRBV5-1 . TGCGCCAGCAGCTTGGACAGGTCGAACACTGAAGCTTTCTTT CASSLDRSNTEAFF
TRBJ1-2 many TRBV7-9 TRBD1 TGTGCCAGCAGCCGAACGGACAGGGGGGATGGCTACACCTTC CASSRTDRGDGYTF
TRBJ1-1 . TRBV7-3 . TGTGCCAGCAGTCTCTCGGGAGGACCCAACACTGAAGCTTTCTTT CASSLSGGPNTEAFF
TRBJ2-7 many TRBV27 TRBD2 TGTGCCAGCAGTCCTGCGCCCCCGGGACTAGCGGGGACGTACGAGCAGTACTTC CASSPAPPGLAGTYEQYF
TRBJ2-6 many TRBV6-1 . TGTGCCAGCAGTGAAAGGGGCCAGGGCCAATGGACCTCTGGGGCCAACGTCCTGACTTTC CASSERGQGQWTSGANVLTF
TRBJ2-2 . TRBV27 . TGTGCCAGCAGTTTATCCTGGACAGCGAACACCGGGGAGCTGTTTTTT CASSLSWTANTGELFF
TRBJ1-6 . TRBV14 . TGTGCCAGCAGCCTCCCCCACGGGGCCTCCAATTCACCCCTCCACTTT CASSLPHGASNSPLHF
TRBJ1-5 many TRBV20-1 . TGCAGTGCTAGAAGCGGGGGCGTCAATCAGCCCCAGCATTTT CSARSGGVNQPQHF
TRBJ2-7 . TRBV5-1 TRBD1 TGCGCCAGCAGCTTGGGCCAGGGGGCGAGCCAGGACGAGCAGTACTTC CASSLGQGASQDEQYF
TRBJ2-4 many TRBV5-1 . TGCGCCAGCAGCCCGATTCGGACAGCCCAAGCCAAAAACATTCAGTACTTC CASSPIRTAQAKNIQYF
TRBJ2-4 . TRBV12-3/TRBV12-4 TRBD2 TGTGCCAGTAGTTGGGGGACTAGCGGATCCTTCTACAATGAGCAGTACTTC CASSWGTSGSFYNEQYF
TRBJ1-1 few TRBV18 . TGTGCCAGCTCACGCGGCCTATTGGGTGGCTTGAACACTGAAGCTTTCTTT CASSRGLLGGLNTEAFF
TRBJ2-2 . TRBV12-3/TRBV12-4 TRBD2 TGTGCCAGCAGTTTAGGCCCCCCAGCGGGGGCCCTATCGAACACCGGGGAGCTGTTTTTT CASSLGPPAGALSNTGELFF
TRBJ2-5 . TRBV20-1 . TGCAGTGCTAGTCAATCTCAAGAGACCCGGTACTTC CSASQSQETRYF
TRBJ2-3 . TRBV7-9 TRBD1 TGTGCCAGCAGCCCTGACAGGGGTTGGGCAGATACGCAGTATTTT CASSPDRGWADTQYF
TRBJ2-2 . TRBV7-3 . TGTGCCAGCAGCCTCCAAGACAGAACCGGGGAGCTGTTTTTT CASSLQDRTGELFF
TRBJ1-2 few TRBV6-6 . TGTGCCAGCAGTTACCAGGACAGATCCTATGGCTACACCTTC CASSYQDRSYGYTF